The 5 T cell receptor beta chains reported below all come from one sample, sequenced in a study of regulatory T cells in long-lasting Graves disease. Building of the TCR beta libraries involved iRepertoire HTBI primers and Arm-PCR of CDR3 regions. TCRdb fed the multiplex PCR reads into MiXCR, producing one record per CDR3 protein. The sample consists of 350,000 to 550,000 distinct CDR3 sequences, 16% of them appearing once. Sample time point: newly diagnosed GD, antithyroid drugs for less than 3 months. After RNA was extracted from PBMCs, the TCR library was made from it. Another study also made use of these data, one on T cells in Graves' hyperthyroidism and ophthalmopathy.

The sequences come from peripheral blood mononuclear cells (PBMCs), collected at new diagnosis, from a patient treated with antithyroid drugs. These receptors all come from a woman in her late teens or twenties with Graves disease.

This clonotype has just a few counts. The V gene is TRBV29-1, the J gene TRBJ2-2; 9 bases line up with TRBD2. The junction had 8 bases not matched to a gene; V was cut back by 0 bases and J by 6 bases. In germline, CDR1 is SQVTM, CDR2 ANQGSEA. The CDR3 contains 16 residues. In DNA, the CDR3 is TGCAGCGTTGAAGACGCGGGAGGGCCGTTATCCGGGGAGCTGTTTTTT. Translated: CSVEDAGGPLSGELFF.

This clonotype was seen ten or more times. The genes are TRBV3-1 and TRBJ2-7; 11 nucleotides match TRBD2. With 5 bases clipped from V and 2 bases from J, the junction kept 2 bases outside the gene matches. The CDR3 is made up of 14 amino acids. Germline values: CDR1 LGHDT, CDR2 YNNKEL (reference sequence). CDR3 in DNA: TGTGCCAGCAGCAAGACTAGCGGGACCTACGAGCAGTACTTC. Its translation is CASSKTSGTYEQYF.

This clonotype was found a few times. V and J are TRBV4-3 and TRBJ2-4; TRBD2 might be the D (5 bases). There are 14 residues in the CDR3. Trimming shortened V by 0 bases and J by 8 bases, and 11 bases separated the two germline ends. The germline V gene has CDR1 LGHNA and CDR2 YSLEER. CDR3 sequence: CASSQDYGVDIQYF. DNA for the CDR3: TGCGCCAGCAGCCAAGATTACGGGGTAGACATTCAGTACTTC.

The rearrangement joins TRBV11-2 to TRBJ2-1, with D possibly being TRBD2 (5 bases). V lost 8 bases and J 6 bases, leaving 17 bases between the germline ends. Looked up from germline, CDR1 is SGHAT and CDR2 is FQNNGV. This CDR3 comprises 14 residues. The CDR3 region has the DNA TGTGCCAGCCAGGCCCCGGGGAAAGGCAATGAGCAGTTCTTC. It yields the protein CASQAPGKGNEQFF.

This clonotype was counted many times. The chain is built from TRBV18 and TRBJ1-2, with unresolved D. This CDR3 is 13 amino acids long. CDR1 KGHSH and CDR2 LQKENI come from the germline V gene. V lost 6 bases and J 4 bases, leaving 12 bases between the germline ends. Here the CDR3 reads CASSSSGLYGYTF. CDR3 coding DNA: TGTGCCAGCTCGTCCTCCGGCCTCTATGGCTACACCTTC.